The text below deals with one TCR beta chain. Its antigen is not known. Sample barcodes and UMIs were carried by the TCR alpha and TCR beta cDNA libraries that 5'RACE generated with constant-segment primers. Using its own MiXCR run on the 5' RACE reads, TCRdb lists one record per CDR3 protein. The table shows tens of thousands of distinct CDR3 sequences, with over 15% occurring only once. These data come from a study of T-cell memory formation after mild COVID-19. The study's findings and limits: Confirmation of SARS-CoV-2 specificity was lacking for second-wave clones peaking day 37.

V lost 5 bases and J lost 1, with 16 bases in between. Per germline, CDR1 SGHAT and CDR2 FQNNGV. The CDR3 runs to 16 residues. The chain uses TRBV11-2 and TRBJ2-3; no clear D. This sequence was found in an adult woman who had mild COVID-19 (a few samples of this study predate the infection). Cell type and time point are not known. Sequencing input: PBMCs or a T cell subset sorted from them (not recorded which). As DNA, the CDR3 is TGTGCCAGCAGCGCTGACTTAGGGCGCGGCACAGATACGCAGTATTTT. It yields the protein CASSADLGRGTDTQYF.